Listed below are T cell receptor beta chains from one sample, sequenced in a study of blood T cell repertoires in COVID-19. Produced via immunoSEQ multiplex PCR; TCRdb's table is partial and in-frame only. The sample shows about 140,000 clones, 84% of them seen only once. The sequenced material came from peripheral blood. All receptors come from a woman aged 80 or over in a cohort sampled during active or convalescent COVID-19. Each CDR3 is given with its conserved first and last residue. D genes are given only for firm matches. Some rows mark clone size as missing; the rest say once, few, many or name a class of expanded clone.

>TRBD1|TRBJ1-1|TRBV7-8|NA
CASSLAPGGATEAFF
TGTGCCAGCAGCTTAGCTCCAGGGGGCGCGACTGAAGCTTTCTTT
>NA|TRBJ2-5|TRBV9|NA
CASSVFTGTEETQYF
TGTGCCAGCAGCGTCTTTACAGGGACGGAAGAAACCCAGTACTTC
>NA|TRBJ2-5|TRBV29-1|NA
CSVDHGGLMETQYF
TGCAGCGTGGACCACGGGGGGCTCATGGAGACCCAGTACTTC
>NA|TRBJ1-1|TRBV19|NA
CASSISWSTEAFF
TGTGCCAGTAGTATTAGCTGGAGTACTGAAGCTTTCTTT
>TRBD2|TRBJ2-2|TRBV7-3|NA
CASSWTSGVTGELFF
TGTGCCAGCAGCTGGACTAGCGGGGTGACCGGGGAGCTGTTTTTT
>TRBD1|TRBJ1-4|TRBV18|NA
CASSLGTGLNEKLFF
TGTGCCAGCTCACTGGGGACAGGATTAAATGAAAAACTGTTTTTT
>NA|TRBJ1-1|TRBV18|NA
CASSSLSYTGTTEAFF
TGTGCCAGCTCATCTTTAAGTTATACAGGGACCACTGAAGCTTTCTTT
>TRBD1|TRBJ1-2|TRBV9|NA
CASSAGGRANYGYTF
TGTGCCAGCAGCGCAGGGGGGAGAGCTAACTATGGCTACACCTTC
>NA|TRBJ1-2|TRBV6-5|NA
CACTAGGGYGYTF
TGTGCCTGTACCGCGGGAGGGGGCTATGGCTACACCTTC
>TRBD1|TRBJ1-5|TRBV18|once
CASSPRQGAQPQHF
TGTGCCAGCTCACCAAGGCAGGGGGCTCAGCCCCAGCATTTT
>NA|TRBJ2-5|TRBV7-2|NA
CASSLGGPRGETQYF
TGTGCCAGCAGCTTAGGGGGCCCAAGGGGGGAGACCCAGTACTTC
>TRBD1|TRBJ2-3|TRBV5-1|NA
CASSRQGAGTDTQYF
TGCGCCAGCAGCCGACAGGGGGCGGGGACAGATACGCAGTATTTT
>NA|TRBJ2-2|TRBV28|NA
CASSLRLNTGELFF
TGTGCCAGCAGTTTAAGACTAAACACCGGGGAGCTGTTTTTT
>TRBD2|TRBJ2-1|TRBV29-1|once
CSVESTSGSDEQFF
TGCAGCGTTGAATCGACTAGCGGGAGCGATGAGCAGTTCTTC
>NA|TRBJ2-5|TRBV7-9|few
CASSLAGARETQYF
TGTGCCAGCAGCTTAGCAGGGGCGCGAGAGACCCAGTACTTC
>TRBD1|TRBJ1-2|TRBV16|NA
CASSQRQGGYGYGYTF
TGTGCCAGCAGCCAGAGACAGGGGGGGTACGGCTATGGCTACACCTTC
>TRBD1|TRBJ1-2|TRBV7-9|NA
CASSSTGEGYTF
TGTGCCAGCAGCTCGACAGGGGAAGGCTACACCTTC
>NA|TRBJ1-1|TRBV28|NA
CASRSAGLPGAEAFF
TGTGCCAGCAGGTCGGCCGGGCTTCCGGGAGCTGAAGCTTTCTTT
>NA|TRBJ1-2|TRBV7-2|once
CASSRAGDGNYGYTF
TGTGCCAGCAGCCGGGCGGGGGACGGGAACTATGGCTACACCTTC
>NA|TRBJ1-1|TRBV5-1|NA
CASSLDALRGTEAFF
TGCGCCAGCAGCTTGGACGCCCTCAGGGGCACTGAAGCTTTCTTT
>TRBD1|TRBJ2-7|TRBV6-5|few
CASSYDRGFQYEQYF
TGTGCCAGCAGTTACGACAGGGGATTTCAATACGAGCAGTACTTC
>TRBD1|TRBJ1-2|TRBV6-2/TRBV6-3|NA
CASSRTGGYGYTF
TGTGCCAGCAGCCGCACAGGGGGCTATGGCTACACCTTC
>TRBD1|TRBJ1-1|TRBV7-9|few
CASSYTGQGYTEAFF
TGTGCCAGCAGCTATACTGGACAGGGATACACTGAAGCTTTCTTT
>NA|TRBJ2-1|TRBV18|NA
CASSPLLQYNEQFF
TGTGCCAGCTCACCCTTGCTACAGTACAATGAGCAGTTCTTC
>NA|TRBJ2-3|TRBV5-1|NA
CASSSRPDGNPSTDTQYF
TGCGCCAGCAGCTCCAGGCCGGACGGGAACCCTAGCACAGATACGCAGTATTTT
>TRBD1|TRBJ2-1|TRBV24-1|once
CATSEYLTTGDSRGEQFF
TGTGCCACCAGTGAGTACCTCACGACAGGGGATTCACGGGGTGAGCAGTTCTTC
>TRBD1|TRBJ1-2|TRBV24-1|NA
CATSDPGQGAGGYTF
TGTGCCACCAGTGACCCCGGACAGGGGGCAGGTGGCTACACCTTC
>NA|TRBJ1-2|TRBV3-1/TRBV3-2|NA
CASSLGRGYTF
TGTGCCAGCAGCCTGGGGAGGGGCTACACCTTC
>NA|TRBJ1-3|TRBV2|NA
CASSPGGTGNTIYF
TGTGCCAGCAGTCCGGGGGGGACTGGAAACACCATATATTTT
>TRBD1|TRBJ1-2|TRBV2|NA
CASARTGYPYGYTF
TGTGCCAGCGCGAGGACAGGGTACCCATATGGCTACACCTTC
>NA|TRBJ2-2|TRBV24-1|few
CATSESRETGELFF
TGTGCCACCAGTGAGTCCCGAGAAACCGGGGAGCTGTTTTTT
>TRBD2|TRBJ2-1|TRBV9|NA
CASSVRTSGGAIYNEQFF
TGTGCCAGCAGCGTAAGGACTAGCGGGGGGGCTATTTACAATGAGCAGTTCTTC
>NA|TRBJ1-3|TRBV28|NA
CASSPPDGNTIYF
TGTGCCAGCAGCCCCCCAGATGGAAACACCATATATTTT
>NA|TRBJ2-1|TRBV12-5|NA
CASGSAQTRGDEQFF
TGTGCTAGTGGTTCGGCCCAGACGAGAGGAGATGAGCAGTTCTTC
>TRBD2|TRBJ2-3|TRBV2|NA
CASLAGRTDTQYF
TGTGCCAGTTTAGCGGGACGCACAGATACGCAGTATTTT
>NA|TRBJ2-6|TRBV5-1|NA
CASSPAGANVLTF
TGCGCCAGCAGCCCTGCTGGGGCCAACGTCCTGACTTTC
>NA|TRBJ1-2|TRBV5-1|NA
CASSLDRIYGYTF
TGCGCCAGCAGCTTGGACAGGATCTATGGCTACACCTTC
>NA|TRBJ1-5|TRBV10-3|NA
CAISETGRQPQHF
TGTGCCATCAGTGAGACAGGTCGACAGCCCCAGCATTTT
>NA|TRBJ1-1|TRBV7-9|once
CASSPSSTEAFF
TGTGCCAGCAGCCCGAGTTCTACTGAAGCTTTCTTT
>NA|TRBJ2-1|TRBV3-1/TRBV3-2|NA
CASSQRASDNEQFF
TGTGCCAGCAGCCAACGGGCTAGCGACAATGAGCAGTTCTTC
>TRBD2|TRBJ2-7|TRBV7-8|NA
CASSLGGSTYEQYF
TGTGCCAGCAGCTTGGGGGGGTCCACCTACGAGCAGTACTTC
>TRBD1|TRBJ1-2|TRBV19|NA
CASSTRTGGFGGYTF
TGTGCCAGTAGTACTCGGACAGGGGGCTTTGGTGGCTACACCTTC
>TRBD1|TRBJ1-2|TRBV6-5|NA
CASSRDSYYGYTF
TGTGCCAGCAGTCGGGACAGCTACTATGGCTACACCTTC
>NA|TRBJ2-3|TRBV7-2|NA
CASSLGHSTDTQYF
TGTGCCAGCAGCTTAGGACACAGCACAGATACGCAGTATTTT